This T cell receptor (beta chain) derives from a study of T cell responses to AZD1222 COVID-19 vaccine. Profiling relied on immunoSEQ multiplex PCR, and the TCRdb table lists in-frame clones only, not all of them. The sample holds about 73,000 clones; roughly 87% are singletons and the top ten take approximately 8.6%. Trimming left V 1 base short and J 0 bases short, with 14 bases between. There are 17 residues in the CDR3. Germline V gene data show CDR1 as SGHNT and CDR2 as YYREEE (reference sequence). This sequence originates from an adult who received the AZD1222 COVID-19 vaccine. The gene calls are TRBV5-4 and TRBJ1-3; D ambiguous. This specimen was peripheral blood, taken 28 days after the second AZD1222 dose. The CDR3 reads CASSLRAGISSGNTIYF. CDR3 nucleotides: TGTGCCAGCAGCTTGAGGGCAGGTATATCCTCTGGAAACACCATATATTTT.